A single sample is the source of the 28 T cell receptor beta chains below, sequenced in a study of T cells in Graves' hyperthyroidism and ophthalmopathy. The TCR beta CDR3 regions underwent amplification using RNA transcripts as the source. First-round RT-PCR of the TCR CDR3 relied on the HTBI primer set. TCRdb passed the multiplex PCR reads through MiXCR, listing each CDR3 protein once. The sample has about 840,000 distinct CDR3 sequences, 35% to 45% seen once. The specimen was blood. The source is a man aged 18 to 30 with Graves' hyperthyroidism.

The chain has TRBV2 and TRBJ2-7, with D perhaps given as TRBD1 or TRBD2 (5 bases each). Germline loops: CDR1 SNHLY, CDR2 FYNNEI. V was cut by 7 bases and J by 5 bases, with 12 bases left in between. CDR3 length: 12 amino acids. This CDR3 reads CASIKRGHEQYF. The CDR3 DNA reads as TGTGCCAGCATTAAGAGGGGCCACGAGCAGTACTTC.

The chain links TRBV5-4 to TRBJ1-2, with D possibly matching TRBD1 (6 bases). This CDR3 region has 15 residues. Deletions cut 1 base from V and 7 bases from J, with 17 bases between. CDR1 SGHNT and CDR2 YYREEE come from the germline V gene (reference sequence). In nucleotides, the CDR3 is TGTGCCAGCAGCTTGCAGCCGGGGGCGGAAGGTGGCTACACCTTC. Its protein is CASSLQPGAEGGYTF. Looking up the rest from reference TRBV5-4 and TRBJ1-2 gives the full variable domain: ETGVTQSPTHLIKTRGQQVTLRCSSQSGHNTVSWYQQALGQGPQFIFQYYREEENGRGNFPPRFSGLQFPNYSSELNVNALELDDSALYLCASSLQPGAEGGYTFGSGTRLTVV.

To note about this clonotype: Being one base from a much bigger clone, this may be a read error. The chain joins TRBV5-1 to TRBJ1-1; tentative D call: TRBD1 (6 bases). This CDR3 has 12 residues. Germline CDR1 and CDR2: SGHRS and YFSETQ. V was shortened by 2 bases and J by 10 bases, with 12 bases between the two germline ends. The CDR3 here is CASSFGRGLAFF. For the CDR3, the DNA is TGCGCCAGCAGCTTTGGCAGGGGTTTAGCTTTCTTT. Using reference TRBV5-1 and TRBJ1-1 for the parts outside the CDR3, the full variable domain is KAGVTQTPRYLIKTRGQQVTLSCSPISGHRSVSWYQQTPGQGLQFLFEYFSETQRNKGNFPGRFSGRQFSNSRSEMNVSTLELGDSALYLCASSFGRGLAFFGQGTRLTVV.

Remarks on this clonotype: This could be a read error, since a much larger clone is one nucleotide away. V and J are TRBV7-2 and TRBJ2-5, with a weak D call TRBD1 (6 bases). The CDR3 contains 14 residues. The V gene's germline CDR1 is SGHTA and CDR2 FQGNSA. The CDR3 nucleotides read TGTGCCGGCAGCTTAACGTCAGGGGAGGAGACCCAGTACTTC. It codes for CAGSLTSGEETQYF.

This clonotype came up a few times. The CDR3 loop reads CASRWTAGETQYF. In DNA, the CDR3 is TGTGCCAGCAGATGGACAGCGGGAGAGACCCAGTACTTC. The chain joins TRBV6-1 to TRBJ2-5; D could derive from TRBD1 or TRBD2 (6 bases each). Trimming removed 6 bases from V and 4 bases from J, with 12 bases in between. The CDR3 is made up of 13 amino acids. Germline assignment: CDR1 MNHNS and CDR2 SASEGT.

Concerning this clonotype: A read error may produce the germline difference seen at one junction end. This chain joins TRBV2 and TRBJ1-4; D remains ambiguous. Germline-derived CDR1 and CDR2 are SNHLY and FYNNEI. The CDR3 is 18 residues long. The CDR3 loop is CASSEVPSTVSTNDKLFF. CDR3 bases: TGTGCCAGCAGTGAAGTACCCTCGACGGTATCAACTAATGATAAACTGTTTTTT.

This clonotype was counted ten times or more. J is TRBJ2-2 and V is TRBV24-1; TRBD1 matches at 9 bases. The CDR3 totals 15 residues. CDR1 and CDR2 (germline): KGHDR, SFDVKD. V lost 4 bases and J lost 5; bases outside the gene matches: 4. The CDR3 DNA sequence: TGTGCCACCAGTGACCGGGACAGGGAAACCGGGGAGCTGTTTTTT. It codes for CATSDRDRETGELFF.

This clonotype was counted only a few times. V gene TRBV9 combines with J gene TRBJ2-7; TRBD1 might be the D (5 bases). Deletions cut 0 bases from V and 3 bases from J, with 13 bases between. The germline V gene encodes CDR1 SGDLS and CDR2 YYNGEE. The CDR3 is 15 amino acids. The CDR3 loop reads CASSVEGRVGYEQYF. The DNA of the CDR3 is TGTGCCAGCAGCGTAGAGGGGCGAGTCGGCTACGAGCAGTACTTC.

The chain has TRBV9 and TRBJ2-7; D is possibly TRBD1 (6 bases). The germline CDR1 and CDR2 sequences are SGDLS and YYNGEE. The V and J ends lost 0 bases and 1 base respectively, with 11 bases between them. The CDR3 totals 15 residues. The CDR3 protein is CASSVEGEGSYEQYF. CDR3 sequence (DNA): TGTGCCAGCAGCGTAGAGGGGGAAGGTTCCTACGAGCAGTACTTC.

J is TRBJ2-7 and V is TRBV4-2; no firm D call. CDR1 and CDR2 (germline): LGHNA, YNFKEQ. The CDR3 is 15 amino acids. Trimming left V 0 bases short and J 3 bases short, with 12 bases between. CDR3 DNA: TGTGCCAGCAGCCAAGATTGGCGGACGGGCTACGAGCAGTACTTC. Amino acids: CASSQDWRTGYEQYF.

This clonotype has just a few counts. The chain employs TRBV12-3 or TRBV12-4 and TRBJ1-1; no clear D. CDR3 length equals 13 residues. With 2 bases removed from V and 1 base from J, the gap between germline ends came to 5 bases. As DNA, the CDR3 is TGTGCCAGCAGTTTATTTCGGAACACTGAAGCTTTCTTT. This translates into CASSLFRNTEAFF.

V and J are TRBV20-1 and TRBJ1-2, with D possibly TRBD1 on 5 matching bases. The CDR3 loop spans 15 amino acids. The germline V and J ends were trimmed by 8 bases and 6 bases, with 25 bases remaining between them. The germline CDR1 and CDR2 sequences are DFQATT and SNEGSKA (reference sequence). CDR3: CSLREGSREVNGYTF. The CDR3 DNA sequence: TGCAGTCTCAGAGAAGGAAGCAGGGAAGTGAATGGCTACACCTTC.

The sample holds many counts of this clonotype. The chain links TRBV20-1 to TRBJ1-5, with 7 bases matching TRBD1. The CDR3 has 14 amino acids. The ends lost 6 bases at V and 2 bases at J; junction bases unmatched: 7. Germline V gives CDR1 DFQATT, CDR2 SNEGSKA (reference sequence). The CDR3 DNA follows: TGCAGTGCCTTACAGGGGAGAGGCAATCAGCCCCAGCATTTT. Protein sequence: CSALQGRGNQPQHF.

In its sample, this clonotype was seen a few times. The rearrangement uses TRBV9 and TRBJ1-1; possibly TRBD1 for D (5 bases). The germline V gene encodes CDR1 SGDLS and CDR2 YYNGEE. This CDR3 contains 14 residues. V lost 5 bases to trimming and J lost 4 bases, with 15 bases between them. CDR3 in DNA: TGTGCCAGCAGTTACTCGATAGGGACCACTGAAGCTTTCTTT. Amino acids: CASSYSIGTTEAFF.

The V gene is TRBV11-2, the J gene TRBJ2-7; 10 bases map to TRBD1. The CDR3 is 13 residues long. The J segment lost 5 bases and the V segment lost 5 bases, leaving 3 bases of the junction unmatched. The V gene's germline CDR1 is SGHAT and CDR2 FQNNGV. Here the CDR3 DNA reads TGTGCCAGCAGCCGCGGGACAGGGGACGAGCAGTACTTC. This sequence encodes CASSRGTGDEQYF.

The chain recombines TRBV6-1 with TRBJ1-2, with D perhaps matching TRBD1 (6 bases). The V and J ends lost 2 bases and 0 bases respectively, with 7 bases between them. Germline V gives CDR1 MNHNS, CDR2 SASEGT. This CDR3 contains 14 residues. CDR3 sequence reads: CASSEYRANYGYTF. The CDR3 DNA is TGTGCCAGCAGTGAATACAGGGCTAACTATGGCTACACCTTC.

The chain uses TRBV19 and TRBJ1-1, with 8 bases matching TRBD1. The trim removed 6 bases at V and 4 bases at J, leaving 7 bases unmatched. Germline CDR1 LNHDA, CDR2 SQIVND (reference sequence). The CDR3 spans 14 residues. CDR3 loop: CASRAGGLFTEAFF. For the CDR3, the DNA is TGTGCCAGTAGGGCAGGGGGCTTGTTCACTGAAGCTTTCTTT.

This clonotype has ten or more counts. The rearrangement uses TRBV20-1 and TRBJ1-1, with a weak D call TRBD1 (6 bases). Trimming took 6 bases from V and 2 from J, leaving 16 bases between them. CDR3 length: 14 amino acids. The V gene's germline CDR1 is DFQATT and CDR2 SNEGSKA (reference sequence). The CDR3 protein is CSAKGGRVNTEAFF. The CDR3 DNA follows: TGCAGTGCAAAGGGGGGACGGGTCAACACTGAAGCTTTCTTT.

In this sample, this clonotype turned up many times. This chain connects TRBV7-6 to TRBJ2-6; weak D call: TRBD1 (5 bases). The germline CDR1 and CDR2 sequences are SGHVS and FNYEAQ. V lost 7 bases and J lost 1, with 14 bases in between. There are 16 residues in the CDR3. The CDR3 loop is CASKPGGASGANVLTF. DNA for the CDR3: TGTGCCAGCAAACCCGGTGGGGCATCTGGGGCCAACGTCCTGACTTTC.

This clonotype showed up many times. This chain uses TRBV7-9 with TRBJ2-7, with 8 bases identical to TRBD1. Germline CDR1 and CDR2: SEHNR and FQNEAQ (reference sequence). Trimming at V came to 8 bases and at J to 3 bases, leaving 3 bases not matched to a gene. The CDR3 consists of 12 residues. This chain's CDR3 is CASVGQGYEQYF. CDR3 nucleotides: TGTGCCAGCGTCGGACAGGGCTACGAGCAGTACTTC.

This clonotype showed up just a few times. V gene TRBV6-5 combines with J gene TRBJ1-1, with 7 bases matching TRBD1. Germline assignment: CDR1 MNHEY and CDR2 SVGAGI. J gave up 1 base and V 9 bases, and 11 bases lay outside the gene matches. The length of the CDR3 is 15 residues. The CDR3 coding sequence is TGTGCCAGTAGGGTGGAGGGGGCCAGGAACACTGAAGCTTTCTTT. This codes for CASRVEGARNTEAFF.

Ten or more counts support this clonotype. CDR3 in DNA: TGTGCCAGCAGTGGCCGGGCAGGGGAGGGAGACTATGGCTACACCTTC. Residues: CASSGRAGEGDYGYTF. The V call is TRBV2, the J call TRBJ1-2, with D perhaps matching TRBD1 (6 bases). Germline CDR1 SNHLY, CDR2 FYNNEI. The germline V and J ends were trimmed by 4 bases and 3 bases, with 18 bases remaining between them. The CDR3 extends over 16 amino acids.

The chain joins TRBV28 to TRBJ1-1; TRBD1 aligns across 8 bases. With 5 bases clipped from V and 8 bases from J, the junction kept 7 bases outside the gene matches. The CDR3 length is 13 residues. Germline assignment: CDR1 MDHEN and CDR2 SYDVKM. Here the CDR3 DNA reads TGTGCCAGCAGTATCGGGACAGGCCTAGAAGCTTTCTTT. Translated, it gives CASSIGTGLEAFF.

The CDR3 region has the DNA TGTGCCAGCAGCTTGAATTGGAAGAACGAGCAGTACTTC. Protein sequence: CASSLNWKNEQYF. J is TRBJ2-7 and V is TRBV7-2; D not resolved. The CDR3 totals 13 residues. CDR1 is SGHTA, CDR2 FQGNSA, per germline. V gave up 3 bases and J gave up 5 bases, with 11 bases separating them.

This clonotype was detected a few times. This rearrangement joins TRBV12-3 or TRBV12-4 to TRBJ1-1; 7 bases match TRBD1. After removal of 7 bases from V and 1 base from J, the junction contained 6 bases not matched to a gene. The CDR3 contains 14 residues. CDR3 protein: CASILTGSNTEAFF. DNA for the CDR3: TGTGCCAGCATTCTGACAGGGTCGAACACTGAAGCTTTCTTT.

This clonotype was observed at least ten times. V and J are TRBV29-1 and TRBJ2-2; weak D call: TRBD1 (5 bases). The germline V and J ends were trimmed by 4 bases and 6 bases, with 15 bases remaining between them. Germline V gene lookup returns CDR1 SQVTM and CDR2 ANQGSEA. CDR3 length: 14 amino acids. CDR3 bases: TGCAGCGTTGGGCAGGGTAGCTACTCCGGGGAGCTGTTTTTT. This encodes CSVGQGSYSGELFF.

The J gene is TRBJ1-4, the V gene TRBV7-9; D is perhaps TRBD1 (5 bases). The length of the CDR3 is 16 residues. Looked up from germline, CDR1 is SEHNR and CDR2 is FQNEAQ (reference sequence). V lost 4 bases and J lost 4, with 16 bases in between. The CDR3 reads CASSSRGRGGNEKLFF. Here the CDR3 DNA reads TGTGCCAGCAGCTCCCGGGGCCGCGGCGGTAATGAAAAACTGTTTTTT.

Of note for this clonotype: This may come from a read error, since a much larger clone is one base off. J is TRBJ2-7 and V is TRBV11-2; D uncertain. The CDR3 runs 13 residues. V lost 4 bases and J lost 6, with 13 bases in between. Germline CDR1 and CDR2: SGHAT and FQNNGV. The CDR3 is CASSSEVASEQYF. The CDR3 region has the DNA TGTGCCAGCAGCTCAGAAGTGGCCTCCGAGCAGTACTTC.